These T cell receptor beta chains were read from a single sample in a study of blood T cell repertoires in COVID-19. Profiled with immunoSEQ multiplex PCR; TCRdb holds only in-frame clones, not every one. The table lists 30,000 to 40,000 clones, approximately 81% of them singletons. Sequencing input: peripheral blood. The receptors shown here come from a man between 60 and 75 years old with COVID-19, enrolled during active disease. The conserved cysteine and the conserved F or W are not part of the CDR3 here. Each record gives: V gene, clone size, CDR3 length, J gene, CDR3 protein. A clone size is listed for some rows: how often the clone was seen (once, few, many), or a class if it is expanded.

TRBV7-2	.	13	TRBJ1-1	ASSLATGMNTEAF
TRBV14	.	12	TRBJ2-7	ASSQGQGLNEQY
TRBV10-3	once	12	TRBJ2-2	ASCWDRSTGELF
TRBV7-3	.	13	TRBJ2-1	ASTGDGSGRYEQF
TRBV6-2/TRBV6-3	few	13	TRBJ2-1	ASSLSGVSYNEQF
TRBV30	.	11	TRBJ2-2	AWSVQSTGELF
TRBV19	.	10	TRBJ1-1	ATQGHSTEAF
TRBV6-5	once	13	TRBJ1-6	ASRPRGNYNSPLH
TRBV29-1	.	12	TRBJ1-1	SVEDGAGRREAF
TRBV5-4	.	13	TRBJ1-2	ASSLAGRDPGGYT
TRBV18	.	11	TRBJ1-5	ASSPTGNQPQH
TRBV6-6	once	15	TRBJ2-6	ASNRAGILSGANVLT
TRBV24-1	.	16	TRBJ2-6	ATSETGTGESGANVLT
TRBV2	.	14	TRBJ1-6	ASSASTGVMHSPLH
TRBV18	once	15	TRBJ1-5	ASSPPQTGALPQPQH
TRBV5-1	few	13	TRBJ2-1	ASSIRTSRDNEQF
TRBV19	.	14	TRBJ2-7	ASSIATSSGSYEQY
TRBV30	.	12	TRBJ1-5	AWRGRGGNQPQH
TRBV5-1	few	12	TRBJ2-7	ASSPGTGTNEQY
TRBV5-1	.	13	TRBJ2-2	ASSLGALNTGELF
TRBV29-1	.	12	TRBJ1-1	SAGTGASYTEAF
TRBV23-1	.	13	TRBJ1-2	ASSPPTDRDYGYT
TRBV5-1	.	13	TRBJ1-1	ASSRGGRANTEAF
TRBV11-2	.	12	TRBJ2-7	ASSLGQGTYEQY
TRBV9	.	13	TRBJ1-5	ASSVDGGIRQPQH
TRBV6-1	.	13	TRBJ1-2	ASSENRQGRGGYT
TRBV6-6	.	13	TRBJ2-4	ASTNGRAGKNIQY
TRBV5-1	.	11	TRBJ1-2	ASSLEAGVGYT
TRBV6-5	.	13	TRBJ1-2	ASKGVQGGNYGYT
TRBV5-5	.	13	TRBJ1-2	ASSLSGTDSRGYT
TRBV9	.	14	TRBJ2-7	ASSVGLGTSSYEQY
TRBV5-1	.	12	TRBJ2-3	ASSWDISTDTQY
TRBV11-2	few	11	TRBJ1-5	ASSGYSNQPQH
TRBV3-1/TRBV3-2	.	13	TRBJ1-4	ASSQAVQGNEKLF
TRBV7-9	.	14	TRBJ2-7	ASSSQLAGFSYEQY
TRBV7-2	.	11	TRBJ1-5	ASSLRGNQPQH